This T cell receptor beta chain was observed in a study of follicular helper T cells after annual influenza vaccination. This sample's time point: 2014-2015 season, pre-vaccination. This table comes from immunoSEQ multiplex PCR, and its TCRdb copy is limited to in-frame clones, with some not included. The sample lists 27,000 or so clones, roughly 80% occurring once. The material was CXCR5+ CD38- circulating T follicular helper cells from blood, obtained on the day of influenza vaccination. As to subset: circulating Tfh, non-naive CD4+CXCR5+PD-1+ (ICOS+CD38+ or ICOS-CD38-). This receptor was obtained from an adult who received the influenza vaccine.

The CDR3, as DNA: TGTGCCAGCAGACGGACTAGCGGGAGCTATCTTCCTATTGAAGAGACCCAGTACTTC. Translated, it gives CASRRTSGSYLPIEETQYF. The chain carries TRBV11-1 and TRBJ2-5, with 13 bases fitting TRBD2. CDR1 SGHAT and CDR2 FQDESV come from the germline V gene (reference sequence). The CDR3 runs 19 residues. V dropped 6 bases and J dropped 3; count of bases not matched to a gene: 16.